These T cell receptor beta chains were read from a single sample in a study of beta chain features in type 1 diabetes. Clones were sequenced by immunoSEQ multiplex PCR, and TCRdb holds only the in-frame ones, with some missing. The repertoire holds hundreds of thousands of clones, with around 68% as singletons. The sequenced material came from naive CD4+ T cells from blood. The receptors shown here come from a man aged 25-45 years in good health. Each CDR3 is given without its conserved first and last residue. The D gene is left open where the match is weak.

CDR3 protein | J gene | D gene | V gene
ASSLALSRDEQF | TRBJ2-1 | . | TRBV5-4
ASRGDKNTEAF | TRBJ1-1 | . | TRBV5-6
ASSLGGSSSYNEQF | TRBJ2-1 | . | TRBV5-4
ASSLDRTTYGYT | TRBJ1-2 | . | TRBV5-6
ASSPTKGETQY | TRBJ2-5 | . | TRBV18
ASSFRRPNYGYT | TRBJ1-2 | . | TRBV27
ASSPGATDTQY | TRBJ2-3 | . | TRBV18
ASTRTGNSYGYT | TRBJ1-2 | TRBD1 | TRBV5-6
ASSQDRATDTQY | TRBJ2-3 | TRBD1 | TRBV7-9
SASLGDEQY | TRBJ2-7 | . | TRBV20-1
ASSPVGTQSYEQY | TRBJ2-7 | . | TRBV7-2
AWAQANYGYT | TRBJ1-2 | . | TRBV30
ASSILQGSSYEQY | TRBJ2-7 | . | TRBV7-2
ASSPGQIDSYEQY | TRBJ2-7 | . | TRBV7-2
ATSLLGQIYGYT | TRBJ1-2 | . | TRBV15
AWSDLPGEGRGYT | TRBJ1-2 | . | TRBV30
ASSPVPAGVRETQY | TRBJ2-5 | TRBD2 | TRBV9
ATSLPTGRASNQPQH | TRBJ1-5 | . | TRBV15
ASAPGTGGFYEQY | TRBJ2-7 | TRBD1 | TRBV5-1
ASSITHGTPYEQY | TRBJ2-7 | . | TRBV19
ASSYSSTVGYGYT | TRBJ1-2 | . | TRBV6-5
ASQRTESATQY | TRBJ2-5 | . | TRBV25-1
SVARDSNQPQH | TRBJ1-5 | . | TRBV29-1
AWSMAGGTLF | TRBJ2-1 | TRBD2 | TRBV30
ASSPRADTGELF | TRBJ2-2 | . | TRBV9
AISGADKPQH | TRBJ1-5 | . | TRBV10-3
ASPRPDTEAF | TRBJ1-1 | . | TRBV7-9
SARDLETQY | TRBJ2-5 | . | TRBV20-1